This T cell receptor beta chain was sequenced for a study of TIL therapy for anti-PD-1-resistant metastatic lung cancer. About the research overall: Median tumor mutation burden was under 1.6 mutations per megabase.

The time point was: pre-treatment sample, taken before nivolumab and TIL therapy. Enrollment ran from 2017 to early 2020. Sequencing used immunoSEQ v3. Libraries were sequenced to 2 million to 2.5 million read pairs (survey) or 5-6 million (deep). Sequencing was performed with immunoSEQ multiplex PCR; in TCRdb, only in-frame clones are kept and a portion is missing. Found here are tens of thousands of clones, under 75% of them singletons; the top ten hold approximately 7%. The CDR3 runs to 13 residues. The germline V gene encodes CDR1 SGHTA and CDR2 FQGTGA. The ends were cut back, 4 bases at V and 4 bases at J, with 7 bases in the middle.

The TCR comes from a person aged 30 to 80 with non-small cell lung cancer. The chain carries TRBV7-3 and TRBJ2-2; D not certain. The specimen was blood, collected at baseline. The chain's CDR3 is CASSSSGTGELFF. The CDR3 DNA reads as TGTGCCAGCAGCTCATCAGGCACCGGGGAGCTGTTTTTT.